The next 28 T cell receptor beta chains were all read from a single sample in a study of CD8 T cells in Susac syndrome. RNA, at roughly 0.45 to 1 ug, was reverse transcribed with random hexamers. TCRdb used MiXCR to reprocess the immunoSEQ multiplex PCR reads, holding one entry per CDR3 protein. The sample carries 100,000 to 150,000 distinct CDR3 sequences, 80% to 95% recorded once. Material for sequencing was CD8+ T cells from PBMCs. The receptors derive from a human donor with multiple sclerosis.

The V gene is TRBV18, the J gene TRBJ1-2; TRBD1 aligns across 9 bases. The germline V gene encodes CDR1 KGHSH and CDR2 LQKENI. The CDR3 contains 17 residues. Trimming at V came to 3 bases and at J to 2 bases, leaving 10 bases not matched to a gene. The DNA of the CDR3 is TGTGCCAGCTCACCCACCGGGACAGGGACCTCCAACTATGGCTACACCTTC. It translates to CASSPTGTGTSNYGYTF.

DNA of the CDR3: TGTGCCAGCAGCGTAGCTAGAGTAGCTGAGCAGTTCTTC. Translating gives CASSVARVAEQFF. The V gene is TRBV9, the J gene TRBJ2-1; D uncertain. Looked up from germline, CDR1 is SGDLS and CDR2 is YYNGEE. CDR3 size: 13 residues. The V gene lost 0 bases and the J gene lost 9 bases, with 10 bases spanning the gap.

V usage is TRBV13 and J usage is TRBJ2-1; D is unresolved. The CDR3 spans 17 residues. Germline assignment: CDR1 PRHDT and CDR2 FYEKMQ (reference sequence). The V end lost 5 bases, the J end lost 2 bases, and 19 bases lay between the germline ends. The CDR3 is CASSLPLGSDPYNEQFF. As DNA, the CDR3 is TGTGCCAGCAGCCTGCCCCTTGGCAGCGACCCCTACAATGAGCAGTTCTTC.

This clonotype was detected a few times. The rearrangement links TRBV5-6 to TRBJ2-7; tentatively, D is TRBD1 or TRBD2 (5 bases each). The V gene's germline CDR1 is SGHDT and CDR2 YYEEEE. Trimming shortened V by 0 bases and J by 5 bases, and 18 bases separated the two germline ends. CDR3 length: 16 residues. The CDR3 loop reads CASSLGGTWSWDEQYV. CDR3 DNA sequence: TGTGCCAGCAGCTTGGGAGGGACGTGGTCCTGGGACGAGCAGTACGTC.

This chain joins TRBV20-1 and TRBJ2-7, with TRBD1 matching over 7 bases. This CDR3 comprises 14 residues. The V and J ends lost 0 bases and 2 bases, in that order; junction bases with no gene match: 4. In germline, CDR1 is DFQATT, CDR2 SNEGSKA (reference sequence). The CDR3 region is CSARDRDRPYEQYV. The CDR3 DNA reads as TGCAGTGCTAGAGATAGGGACAGACCCTACGAGCAGTACGTC.

CDR3 DNA sequence: TGTGCCAGCAGCTTAGGCCGGGGAGAGAACACTGAAGCTTTCTTT. Encoded protein: CASSLGRGENTEAFF. The chain carries TRBV13 and TRBJ1-1; D gene ambiguous. CDR3 length equals 15 residues. V was cut by 0 bases and J by 1 base, with 9 bases left in between. Germline CDR1 and CDR2: PRHDT and FYEKMQ (reference sequence).

This chain joins TRBV4-1 and TRBJ2-5, with D hard to call. Trimming removed 1 base from V and 5 bases from J, with 11 bases in between. Germline V CDR1 and CDR2: MGHRA, YSYEKL. The CDR3 is made up of 14 amino acids. Written as DNA, the CDR3 is TGCGCCAGCAGCCAAGGGATAGTTAAGGAGACCCAGTACTTC. Translating gives CASSQGIVKETQYF.

The V gene is TRBV7-3, the J gene TRBJ1-2; possible D gene TRBD1, 6 bases. Trimming stripped 2 bases from V and 8 bases from J, with 12 bases between. CDR1 is SGHTA and CDR2 is FQGTGA in the germline V gene. The CDR3 covers 13 residues. The CDR3 nucleotides are TGTGCCAGCAGCTTAGTAGGGACACAAGGCTACACCTTC. This codes for CASSLVGTQGYTF.

V is TRBV11-2 and J is TRBJ1-2, with D unresolved. This CDR3 contains 15 residues. Deletions cut 1 base from V and 1 base from J, with 10 bases between. Germline values: CDR1 SGHAT, CDR2 FQNNGV. CDR3 region: CASSLALQRNYGYTF. For the CDR3, the DNA is TGTGCCAGCAGCTTAGCCCTACAGCGTAACTATGGCTACACCTTC.

The V and J genes are TRBV7-8 and TRBJ1-2; 9 bases align to TRBD1. CDR3 length: 14 amino acids. From germline, CDR1 is SGHVS and CDR2 FQNEAQ. V lost 5 bases and J lost 6; bases outside the gene matches: 7. CDR3 in amino acids: CASSIPGTGNGYTF. In DNA, the CDR3 is TGTGCCAGCAGCATCCCCGGGACAGGGAATGGCTACACCTTC.

The V call is TRBV24-1, the J call TRBJ2-1, with unresolved D. CDR1 is KGHDR, CDR2 SFDVKD, per germline. V was trimmed by 3 bases and J by 2 bases, leaving 4 bases between them. The CDR3 has 13 residues. CDR3 loop: CATSDLPYNEQFF. The CDR3 bases are TGTGCCACCAGTGATCTCCCCTACAATGAGCAGTTCTTC.

This sequence joins TRBV25-1 and TRBJ1-1, with 7 bases lining up with TRBD1. J gave up 1 base and V 3 bases, and 8 bases lay outside the gene matches. The CDR3 extends over 16 amino acids. CDR1 and CDR2 from the germline V gene are MGHDK and SYGVNS. This chain's CDR3 is CASSERTGSPNTEAFF. The CDR3 DNA sequence: TGTGCCAGCAGTGAGAGGACAGGTTCCCCGAACACTGAAGCTTTCTTT.

The rearrangement uses TRBV13 and TRBJ1-1; possibly TRBD1 for D (5 bases). V gave up 5 bases and J gave up 1 base, with 11 bases separating them. Germline-derived CDR1 and CDR2 are PRHDT and FYEKMQ (reference sequence). The CDR3 spans 14 residues. The CDR3 coding sequence is TGTGCCAGCAGCCTCGGGGCCTCGAACACTGAAGCTTTCTTT. Protein product: CASSLGASNTEAFF.

This rearrangement joins TRBV5-1 to TRBJ1-1, with D uncertain. Germline V CDR1 and CDR2: SGHRS, YFSETQ. This CDR3 comprises 13 residues. Trimming removed 0 bases at V and 4 bases at J, with 7 bases between. DNA of the CDR3: TGCGCCAGCAGCTTGGATAGGCTCACTGAAGCTTTCTTT. Translation gives CASSLDRLTEAFF.

The chain combines TRBV27 with TRBJ2-3; no clear D gene. The V gene lost 1 base and the J gene lost 1 base, with 15 bases spanning the gap. This CDR3 is 17 amino acids long. Germline V gene lookup returns CDR1 MNHEY and CDR2 SMNVEV (reference sequence). For the CDR3, the DNA is TGTGCCAGCAGTTTATTCGGCAGATCAAGGGGCACAGATACGCAGTATTTT. Amino acid sequence: CASSLFGRSRGTDTQYF.

The chain has TRBV5-1 and TRBJ2-7; 7 bases are shared with TRBD2. Trimming at V came to 0 bases and at J to 5 bases, leaving 8 bases not matched to a gene. Germline CDR1 reads SGHRS; CDR2 reads YFSETQ. There are 15 residues in the CDR3. Here the CDR3 DNA reads TGCGCCAGCAGCTTGGAACCCGGGCTAGCGGACGAGCAGTACGTC. It translates to CASSLEPGLADEQYV.

Regarding this clonotype: At one end, the junction sequence differs from germline, possibly due to a read error. The genes are TRBV13 and TRBJ1-1; D is perhaps TRBD1 (6 bases). This CDR3 is built from 14 residues. Germline V CDR1 and CDR2: PRHDT, FYEKMQ (reference sequence). CDR3 nucleotide sequence: TGTGCCAGCAGCCGACGGGACATGAACACTGAAGCCTTCTTT. It codes for CASSRRDMNTEAFF.

The chain uses TRBV20-1 and TRBJ2-2, with TRBD1 matching over 9 bases. The junction had 4 bases not matched to a gene; V was cut back by 1 base and J by 1 base. The germline V gene has CDR1 DFQATT and CDR2 SNEGSKA (reference sequence). The CDR3 extends over 16 amino acids. DNA for the CDR3: TGCAGTGCTAGAGCCCCGGGACAGGGGAACACCGGGGAGCTGTTTTTT. Translated: CSARAPGQGNTGELFF.

This rearrangement joins TRBV5-1 to TRBJ2-7; D might be TRBD2 (6 bases). This CDR3 region has 12 residues. V was shortened by 2 bases and J by 5 bases, with 8 bases between the two germline ends. CDR1 and CDR2 from the germline V gene are SGHRS and YFSETQ. Here the CDR3 DNA reads TGCGCCAGCAGCTTTGGAGGGCACGAGCAGTACTTC. It encodes CASSFGGHEQYF. Filled out from reference TRBV5-1 and TRBJ2-7, the complete variable domain reads KAGVTQTPRYLIKTRGQQVTLSCSPISGHRSVSWYQQTPGQGLQFLFEYFSETQRNKGNFPGRFSGRQFSNSRSEMNVSTLELGDSALYLCASSFGGHEQYFGPGTRLTVT.

V gene TRBV5-6 combines with J gene TRBJ2-7; 11 bases are shared with TRBD2. V trimming: 4 bases; J trimming: 3 bases; junction bases outside the gene matches: 3. This CDR3 is built from 14 residues. CDR1 and CDR2 (germline): SGHDT, YYEEEE. In DNA form, the CDR3 reads TGTGCCAGCAGCGGGGGACTAGCGGACTACGAGCAGTACTTC. Translation: CASSGGLADYEQYF.

V gene TRBV9 combines with J gene TRBJ2-2; no clear D gene. Trimming removed 0 bases at V and 1 base at J, with 4 bases between. Germline CDR1 SGDLS, CDR2 YYNGEE. The CDR3 runs 14 residues. The CDR3: CASSVEGNTGELFF. The CDR3, as DNA: TGTGCCAGCAGCGTAGAGGGGAACACCGGGGAGCTGTTTTTT.

This clonotype was found once. This chain joins TRBV19 and TRBJ2-5; D remains ambiguous. Trimming stripped 3 bases from V and 8 bases from J, with 13 bases between. The CDR3 totals 13 residues. Germline V gene data show CDR1 as LNHDA and CDR2 as SQIVND (reference sequence). The CDR3 region has the DNA TGTGCCAGTAGTATCGCCCCACAAGGAACCCAGTACTTC. This gives the protein CASSIAPQGTQYF.

The sample holds one count of this clonotype. V gene TRBV29-1 combines with J gene TRBJ2-1; 11 positions agree with TRBD2. CDR1 and CDR2 (germline): SQVTM, ANQGSEA. The CDR3 is made up of 13 amino acids. CDR3: CEGGSGRAGEQFF. CDR3 bases: TGCGAGGGAGGTAGCGGGAGGGCAGGTGAGCAGTTCTTC.

The chain is built from TRBV3-1 and TRBJ2-2; D gene ambiguous. Germline V gene sequence: CDR1 LGHDT, CDR2 YNNKEL (reference sequence). The CDR3 totals 14 residues. V gave up 1 base and J gave up 4 bases, with 7 bases separating them. The CDR3 region has the DNA TGTGCCAGCAGCCAAGCACTACTCACCGGGGAGCTGTTTTTT. Translation gives CASSQALLTGELFF.

The chain links TRBV29-1 to TRBJ2-3; TRBD2 aligns across 12 bases. CDR3 size: 16 residues. Unmatched junction bases numbered 4, after V lost 3 bases and J lost 0 bases. Germline V gene lookup returns CDR1 SQVTM and CDR2 ANQGSEA. CDR3 sequence (DNA): TGCAGCGTTGAGACTAGCGGGAGCCCTAGCACAGATACGCAGTATTTT. It is translated as CSVETSGSPSTDTQYF.

This clonotype is a singleton in its sample. The chain combines TRBV12-3 or TRBV12-4 with TRBJ1-2, with D possibly being TRBD1 (5 bases). The CDR3 contains 15 residues. V was pared by 6 bases and J by 7 bases, with 21 bases between. CDR3 coding DNA: TGTGCCAGCAGGGCCACGGGGGAATGGCTTTTTGGCTACACCTTC. Translation: CASRATGEWLFGYTF.

The V gene is TRBV30, the J gene TRBJ2-2; no clear D gene. The CDR3 extends over 14 amino acids. V was pared by 6 bases and J by 8 bases, with 19 bases between. The germline V gene encodes CDR1 GTSNPN and CDR2 SVGIG (reference sequence). CDR3 coding DNA: TGTGCCTGCCCTCAAGGAATAGTCAGGGGGGAGCTGTTTTTT. Translation gives CACPQGIVRGELFF.

This clonotype was observed a single time. V and J are TRBV4-1 and TRBJ1-1; tentative D call: TRBD1 (6 bases). Germline CDR1 and CDR2: MGHRA and YSYEKL. V lost 2 bases and J 5 bases, leaving 15 bases between the germline ends. The CDR3 loop spans 15 amino acids. The CDR3 DNA reads as TGCGCCAGCAGCCAATCTGCAGGGGCGTTAACTGAAGCTTTCTTT. Residues: CASSQSAGALTEAFF.